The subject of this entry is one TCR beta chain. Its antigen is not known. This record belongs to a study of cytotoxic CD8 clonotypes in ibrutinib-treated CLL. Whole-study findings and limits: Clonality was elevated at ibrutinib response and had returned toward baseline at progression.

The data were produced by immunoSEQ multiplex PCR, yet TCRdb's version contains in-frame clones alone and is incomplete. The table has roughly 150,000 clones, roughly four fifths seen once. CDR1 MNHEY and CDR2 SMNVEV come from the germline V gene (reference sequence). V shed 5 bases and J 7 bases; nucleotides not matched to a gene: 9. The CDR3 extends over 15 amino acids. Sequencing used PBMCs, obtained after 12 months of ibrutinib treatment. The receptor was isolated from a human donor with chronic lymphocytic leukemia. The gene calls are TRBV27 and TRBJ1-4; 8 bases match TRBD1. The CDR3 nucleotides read TGTGCCAGCAGTGCCGTATCAGGGGGCCGTGAAAAACTGTTTTTT. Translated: CASSAVSGGREKLFF.